The sequence of this T cell receptor beta chain was determined in a study of blood T cell repertoires in COVID-19. Study details: PBMCs, B-cell-depleted T cells, or T cells were the source of the cDNA or gDNA that made up the material.

Trimming stripped 6 bases from V and 5 bases from J, with 13 bases between. This CDR3 has 13 amino acids. Authors' processing steps: Reference gene primers were amplified, and this amplification served to estimate nucleated cell counts. Sequenced by immunoSEQ multiplex PCR; TCRdb stores in-frame clones only, minus some. V and J calls and clone size follow that table, whereas D and trimming were derived from the DNA. This sample has about 170,000 clones, with about 88% found just once. Categorization into cohorts depended on clinical history that participants reported. The receptor's source is a human donor with acute COVID-19. The donor label of this sample is uncertain. Sequenced: PBMCs or T cells enriched from blood (not recorded which). The chain is built from TRBV12-3 or TRBV12-4 and TRBJ1-2; possible D gene TRBD1, 5 bases. The CDR3 nucleotides are TGTGCCAGCAGCGACCTGGGGGGGTATGGCTACACCTTC. Translating gives CASSDLGGYGYTF.